The next 3 T cell receptor beta chains were all read from a single sample in a study of Tregs in tolerant kidney transplant recipients. The table came from immunoSEQ multiplex PCR; TCRdb's copy has only in-frame clones and leaves some out. The table includes about 64,000 clones, about 87% detected once. Related graft donors supplied nonmyeloablative bone marrow transplants, and mixed chimerism was transient. The sample here was CD4+ T cells from blood (PBMCs), taken 6 months after the transplant. The receptors were gathered from a human patient who received a combined kidney and bone marrow transplant. A share of the T cells may be of graft donor origin.

This chain links TRBV4-1 with TRBJ2-2; TRBD1 matches 9 bases. J gave up 5 bases and V 4 bases, and 8 bases lay outside the gene matches. CDR1 MGHRA and CDR2 YSYEKL come from the germline V gene. The length of the CDR3 is 16 residues. CDR3 sequence: CASSLQGQGKTGELFF. The CDR3 nucleotides read TGCGCCAGCAGCCTGCAGGGACAGGGAAAAACCGGGGAGCTGTTTTTT.

This clone was seen a few times. CDR3 nucleotides: TGTGCCAGTAGTAGGGGACCCGGGACTTCTGGAAACACCATATATTTT. It translates to CASSRGPGTSGNTIYF. The chain combines TRBV19 with TRBJ1-3; tentative D call: TRBD1 (5 bases). Trimming removed 4 bases at V and 1 base at J, with 14 bases between. CDR1 is LNHDA, CDR2 SQIVND, per germline (reference sequence). The CDR3 runs to 16 residues.

The chain joins TRBV10-3 to TRBJ2-6, with a weak D call TRBD1 (5 bases). Germline loops: CDR1 ENHRY, CDR2 SYGVKD. CDR3 size: 15 residues. V dropped 0 bases and J dropped 9 bases, with 12 bases sitting between them. CDR3 DNA: TGTGCCATCAGTGAGTCGACTCAGGGTGTCAACGTCCTGACTTTC. This codes for CAISESTQGVNVLTF.